The sequence of this T cell receptor beta chain was determined in a study of blood T cell repertoires in COVID-19. Turning to the study itself: T cells, B-cell-depleted T cells, or PBMCs supplied cDNA or gDNA.

Libraries were prepared by immunoSEQ multiplex PCR; TCRdb keeps only in-frame clonotypes and omits some of them. The table records approximately 50,000 clones, roughly 92% of them present only once. From germline, CDR1 is SEHNR and CDR2 FQNEAQ (reference sequence). V lost 5 bases to trimming and J lost 4 bases; unmatched junction nucleotides: 7. The CDR3 is 14 residues long. Specimen: peripheral blood. This chain uses TRBV7-9 with TRBJ2-5, with 7 bases matching TRBD1. The receptor comes from a man aged 50 to 60 with active COVID-19. CDR3 region: CASSVGGASETQYF. CDR3 nucleotide sequence: TGTGCCAGCAGCGTAGGGGGCGCGTCAGAGACCCAGTACTTC. The full variable domain, rest sourced from reference TRBV7-9 and TRBJ2-5, is DTGVSQNPRHKITKRGQNVTFRCDPISEHNRLYWYRQTLGQGPEFLTYFQNEAQLEKSRLLSDRFSAERPKGSFSTLEIQRTEQGDSAMYLCASSVGGASETQYFGPGTRLLVL.